This TCR beta chain was obtained from a study of T cell changes during pregnancy in multiple sclerosis. Assay used: immunoSEQ multiplex PCR; TCRdb lists only in-frame clones, some missing. The sample shows under 40,000 clones, around 92% of them seen only once. The CDR3 sequence is 14 residues long. Looked up from germline, CDR1 is SEHNR and CDR2 is FQNEAQ (reference sequence). V was pared by 3 bases and J by 5 bases, with 5 bases of the junction left unmatched. The sequencing here drew on CD8+ T cells from peripheral blood mononuclear cells, taken before pregnancy. The sequence came from a female donor with multiple sclerosis, enrolled in a pregnancy study. The chain links TRBV7-9 to TRBJ1-1, with TRBD1 matching 8 bases. The CDR3 sequence is CASSFQGAETEAFF. The DNA of the CDR3 is TGTGCCAGCAGCTTCCAGGGGGCTGAAACTGAAGCTTTCTTT.